This T cell receptor beta chain was sequenced in a study of blood T cell repertoires in COVID-19. Study at large: From T cells, B-cell-depleted T cells, or PBMCs came the material, which was cDNA or gDNA.

V lost 5 bases to trimming and J lost 5 bases, with 16 bases between them. The CDR3 totals 14 residues. Germline assignment: CDR1 MNHEY and CDR2 SVGAGI. How the authors handled the data: Reference gene primer amplification in the assay estimated nucleated cell counts. Clones were read by immunoSEQ multiplex PCR, and TCRdb kept only the in-frame ones, dropping some. That table gives V, J and clone size, and the DNA gave D and trimming. The sample shows 310,000 or so clones, around 91% of them seen only once. This TCR was sampled from a woman under 30 with acute COVID-19. The J gene is TRBJ2-7, the V gene TRBV6-5; D remains ambiguous. Input material: PBMCs or T cells enriched from blood (not recorded which). This chain's CDR3 is CASSRPSANHEQYF. For the CDR3, the DNA is TGTGCCAGCAGTCGCCCATCCGCGAATCACGAGCAGTACTTC.